The 20 T cell receptor beta chains reported below all come from one sample, sequenced in a study of cytomegalovirus exposure and HLA in healthy donors. Researchers ran the PCR with 60 Vbeta and 13 Jbeta primers. Profiled with immunoSEQ multiplex PCR; TCRdb holds only in-frame clones, not every one. The sample carries roughly 160,000 clones, around 77% recorded once. Sequenced input: PBMCs. Source of these receptors: a man aged 50-60 years in good health and CMV-seropositive.

This chain links TRBV5-1 with TRBJ2-3; 11 bases align to TRBD2. Looked up from germline, CDR1 is SGHRS and CDR2 is YFSETQ. The V and J ends lost 4 bases and 4 bases, in that order; junction bases with no gene match: 8. The CDR3 totals 16 residues. The CDR3 loop reads CASSLIAGGPPDTQYF. The CDR3 DNA reads TGCGCCAGCAGCCTGATAGCGGGGGGGCCCCCAGATACGCAGTATTTT.

This chain joins TRBV5-4 and TRBJ2-2; perhaps TRBD2 as D (5 bases). Trimming removed 0 bases from V and 4 bases from J, with 7 bases in between. CDR1 and CDR2 from the germline V gene are SGHNT and YYREEE (reference sequence). The CDR3 loop spans 14 amino acids. CDR3 amino acids: CASSLAGVTGELFF. The CDR3 DNA is TGTGCCAGCAGCTTGGCCGGGGTCACCGGGGAGCTGTTTTTT.

The chain joins TRBV5-1 to TRBJ2-5; 7 nucleotides line up with TRBD1. CDR3 length: 14 amino acids. CDR1 and CDR2 from the germline V gene are SGHRS and YFSETQ. Losses at the gene ends were 2 bases for V and 5 bases for J; bases not matched to a gene: 6. The CDR3 nucleotides are TGCGCCAGCAGCTTAACAGGGGTTTTGGAGACCCAGTACTTC. As protein: CASSLTGVLETQYF. Full variable domain (remainder filled in from reference TRBV5-1 and TRBJ2-5): KAGVTQTPRYLIKTRGQQVTLSCSPISGHRSVSWYQQTPGQGLQFLFEYFSETQRNKGNFPGRFSGRQFSNSRSEMNVSTLELGDSALYLCASSLTGVLETQYFGPGTRLLVL.

The V and J genes are TRBV9 and TRBJ1-6; 7 nucleotides match TRBD1. V shed 3 bases, J shed 6 bases, and the junction held 3 bases outside the gene matches. The CDR3 has 14 amino acids. Per germline, CDR1 SGDLS and CDR2 YYNGEE. This chain's CDR3 is CASSAGTVNSPLHF. Written as DNA, the CDR3 is TGTGCCAGCAGCGCGGGGACAGTTAATTCACCCCTCCACTTT.

The rearrangement links TRBV7-9 to TRBJ1-4, with D possibly being TRBD1 (5 bases). Per the germline V gene, CDR1 is SEHNR and CDR2 is FQNEAQ (reference sequence). With 2 bases removed from V and 5 bases from J, the gap between germline ends came to 9 bases. This CDR3 has 14 amino acids. The CDR3 DNA is TGTGCCAGCAGCTTATCGGAGGGGAATGAAAAACTGTTTTTT. This codes for CASSLSEGNEKLFF.

The chain recombines TRBV15 with TRBJ1-2, with D tentatively TRBD1 (5 bases). Germline V lookup: CDR1 LNHNV, CDR2 YYDKDF (reference sequence). With 5 bases removed from V and 4 bases from J, the gap between germline ends came to 23 bases. The CDR3 is 17 amino acids. CDR3 coding DNA: TGTGCCACCAGCCGTACCATAGCGGGGGACTCCGGCTATGGCTACACCTTC. This translates into CATSRTIAGDSGYGYTF.

The chain links TRBV27 to TRBJ2-5; weak D call: TRBD1 (6 bases). The V end was cut by 7 bases, the J end by 2 bases, with 14 bases between. The CDR3 totals 14 residues. Looked up from germline, CDR1 is MNHEY and CDR2 is SMNVEV (reference sequence). This CDR3 reads CASIPRGGQETQYF. In DNA form, the CDR3 reads TGTGCCAGCATCCCCAGAGGGGGTCAAGAGACCCAGTACTTC.

This clone has a handful of counts. The rearrangement links TRBV11-3 to TRBJ2-1, with 12 bases aligning to TRBD1. Per the germline V gene, CDR1 is SGHNT and CDR2 is YENEEA. Trimming cost V 4 bases and J 7 bases; bases outside gene matches: 5. This CDR3 is 15 amino acids long. CDR3 DNA sequence: TGTGCCAGCAGCTCCGGGACAGGGGGCATTAATGAGCAGTTCTTC. Translated, it gives CASSSGTGGINEQFF.

This clone showed up just once. Other DNA sequences within the sample encode an identical CDR3. The genes are TRBV9 and TRBJ2-7, with 7 bases aligning to TRBD1. The CDR3 loop spans 13 amino acids. Germline values: CDR1 SGDLS, CDR2 YYNGEE. After removal of 4 bases from V and 3 bases from J, the junction contained 4 bases not matched to a gene. CDR3 sequence: CASSPRQGYEQYF. The CDR3 coding sequence is TGTGCCAGCAGCCCCCGACAGGGCTACGAGCAGTACTTC.

The chain carries TRBV27 and TRBJ1-1; the match to TRBD1 covers 7 bases. The CDR3 is 16 amino acids. The trim removed 5 bases at V and 5 bases at J, leaving 14 bases unmatched. Germline-derived CDR1 and CDR2 are MNHEY and SMNVEV (reference sequence). CDR3 bases: TGTGCCAGCAGTCGCCCCCCATCGACAGGGATGACTGAAGCTTTCTTT. This encodes CASSRPPSTGMTEAFF.

V usage is TRBV27 and J usage is TRBJ2-1, with TRBD1 identical over 11 bases. Unmatched junction bases numbered 11, after V lost 1 base and J lost 9 bases. The CDR3 covers 17 residues. Germline CDR1 is MNHEY and CDR2 is SMNVEV (reference sequence). Written as DNA, the CDR3 is TGTGCCAGCAGTTTATTGAGGACAGGGGGCGGAAATTCTGAGCAGTTCTTC. This translates into CASSLLRTGGGNSEQFF.

The chain uses TRBV7-2 and TRBJ1-6, with unresolved D. This CDR3 has 13 amino acids. V gave up 9 bases and J gave up 0 bases, with 6 bases separating them. Germline V gene data show CDR1 as SGHTA and CDR2 as FQGNSA. CDR3 in DNA: TGTGCCAGTGGCGGCTCCTATAATTCACCCCTCCACTTT. Amino acids: CASGGSYNSPLHF.

The gene calls are TRBV7-8 and TRBJ1-1; D unresolved. The V end was cut by 2 bases, the J end by 0 bases, with 13 bases between. Germline V gene data show CDR1 as SGHVS and CDR2 as FQNEAQ. This CDR3 spans 16 amino acids. CDR3 residues: CASSLRVSGLNTEAFF. CDR3 sequence (DNA): TGTGCCAGCAGCTTAAGGGTAAGCGGGCTGAACACTGAAGCTTTCTTT.

CDR3 coding DNA: TGTGCCAGCAGTGAACATTTAGCCTACGAGCAGTACTTC. As protein: CASSEHLAYEQYF. This chain joins TRBV6-1 and TRBJ2-7; D is undetermined. CDR1 MNHNS and CDR2 SASEGT come from the germline V gene. The CDR3 consists of 13 residues. The V gene lost 2 bases and the J gene lost 2 bases, with 7 bases spanning the gap.

This clone was detected once. The genes are TRBV28 and TRBJ2-7; TRBD1 aligns across 7 bases. The length of the CDR3 is 15 residues. Germline trimming cut 6 bases from V and 3 bases from J; bases unmatched to any gene: 11. The germline V gene encodes CDR1 MDHEN and CDR2 SYDVKM. The CDR3 DNA is TGTGCCAGCAGGGCCGCCGGGACAGCTAACTACGAGCAGTACTTC. Translation: CASRAAGTANYEQYF.

The chain couples TRBV27 to TRBJ1-5; no reliable D call. Germline CDR1 reads MNHEY; CDR2 reads SMNVEV (reference sequence). The V gene lost 6 bases and the J gene lost 0 bases, with 9 bases spanning the gap. The CDR3 contains 14 residues. CDR3 in amino acids: CASSSRDSNQPQHF. The CDR3 DNA sequence: TGTGCCAGCAGCTCCCGGGATAGCAATCAGCCCCAGCATTTT.

A word on this clone: This sample also contains other DNA sequences that code for the same CDR3. This chain connects TRBV5-1 to TRBJ2-7; the D is unclear. The germline CDR1 and CDR2 sequences are SGHRS and YFSETQ. Trimming stripped 2 bases from V and 4 bases from J, with 10 bases between. The CDR3 totals 13 residues. This CDR3 reads CASSFLTGYEQYF. The DNA of the CDR3 is TGCGCCAGCAGCTTCCTGACTGGGTACGAGCAGTACTTC.

The rearrangement uses TRBV29-1 and TRBJ2-2; tentative D call: TRBD2 (5 bases). V was clipped by 2 bases and J by 4 bases, with 14 bases between them. Per the germline V gene, CDR1 is SQVTM and CDR2 is ANQGSEA. The CDR3 runs to 15 residues. CDR3: CSVEIRTLSTGELFF. The DNA for the CDR3 is TGCAGCGTTGAAATTCGGACTCTATCCACCGGGGAGCTGTTTTTT.

J is TRBJ1-1 and V is TRBV19; no definite D call. Germline V CDR1 and CDR2: LNHDA, SQIVND (reference sequence). V was cut by 1 base and J by 5 bases, with 11 bases left in between. The CDR3 covers 14 residues. The CDR3 coding sequence is TGTGCCAGTAGTATAGGGCCGGGGAGGACTGAAGCTTTCTTT. Its protein is CASSIGPGRTEAFF.

The V and J genes are TRBV5-1 and TRBJ2-7; 10 bases match TRBD2. Germline values: CDR1 SGHRS, CDR2 YFSETQ. The trim removed 2 bases at V and 3 bases at J, leaving 17 bases unmatched. This CDR3 has 19 residues. Here the CDR3 reads CASSFFRAITSGEYYEQYF. The DNA for the CDR3 is TGCGCCAGCAGCTTTTTCCGCGCTATAACTAGCGGGGAGTACTACGAGCAGTACTTC. Variable domain in full (rest from reference TRBV5-1 and TRBJ2-7): KAGVTQTPRYLIKTRGQQVTLSCSPISGHRSVSWYQQTPGQGLQFLFEYFSETQRNKGNFPGRFSGRQFSNSRSEMNVSTLELGDSALYLCASSFFRAITSGEYYEQYFGPGTRLTVT.